Below are 9 T cell receptor beta chains sequenced from a single sample in a study of blood T cell repertoires in COVID-19. Data came from immunoSEQ multiplex PCR; TCRdb stores just in-frame clones and leaves some out. The sample lists some 230,000 clones; roughly four fifths were seen once. The sample was peripheral blood. The receptors come from a woman aged 80 or older with COVID-19, enrolled during active disease.

The chain joins TRBV9 to TRBJ1-2; TRBD1 matches 7 bases. V shed 0 bases and J 8 bases; nucleotides not matched to a gene: 4. CDR3 size: 13 residues. CDR1 is SGDLS and CDR2 is YYNGEE in the germline V gene. The CDR3 coding sequence is TGTGCCAGCAGCGTAGAAGGGGGCGTCGGCTACACCTTC. This encodes CASSVEGGVGYTF.

The chain links TRBV18 to TRBJ2-7; no definite D call. V lost 4 bases and J 5 bases, leaving 12 bases between the germline ends. The CDR3 spans 13 residues. Per the germline V gene, CDR1 is KGHSH and CDR2 is LQKENI. CDR3 coding DNA: TGTGCCAGCTCACTCTCAGGTGGCGACGAGCAGTACTTC. Amino acids: CASSLSGGDEQYF.

The V gene is TRBV5-1, the J gene TRBJ2-1, with D possibly TRBD1 on 5 matching bases. This CDR3 is built from 14 residues. CDR1 SGHRS and CDR2 YFSETQ come from the germline V gene. V was trimmed by 1 base and J by 2 bases, leaving 7 bases between them. The CDR3 spells CASSLTGTYNEQFF. CDR3 nucleotide sequence: TGCGCCAGCAGCTTGACAGGAACCTACAATGAGCAGTTCTTC.

This clone was detected a few times. CDR3 sequence (DNA): TGTGCCAGCAGCCCCCAGAAAGGGGAAAACTATGGCTACACCTTC. Residues: CASSPQKGENYGYTF. The chain has TRBV7-2 and TRBJ1-2, with a tentative D call TRBD1 (5 bases). Trimming removed 5 bases at V and 2 bases at J, with 15 bases between. The germline gives CDR1 SGHTA, CDR2 FQGNSA. CDR3 length equals 15 residues.

This clone turned up a few times. This chain links TRBV20-1 with TRBJ2-3; D not certain. V was cut by 8 bases and J by 5 bases, with 8 bases left in between. Germline loops: CDR1 DFQATT, CDR2 SNEGSKA (reference sequence). The CDR3 has 10 amino acids. The CDR3 DNA reads TGCAGTCCCGTAGAAGATACGCAGTATTTT. Its protein product is CSPVEDTQYF.

The CDR3 region has the DNA TGTGCCAGCAGCGTAGCTCCCTACGACTGGAACGAGCAGTACTTC. It encodes CASSVAPYDWNEQYF. The J gene is TRBJ2-7, the V gene TRBV9; D remains unclear. With 0 bases removed from V and 5 bases from J, the gap between germline ends came to 15 bases. The CDR3 length is 15 residues. CDR1 is SGDLS, CDR2 YYNGEE, per germline. Using reference TRBV9 and TRBJ2-7 for the parts outside the CDR3, the full variable domain is DSGVTQTPKHLITATGQRVTLRCSPRSGDLSVYWYQQSLDQGLQFLIQYYNGEERAKGNILERFSAQQFPDLHSELNLSSLELGDSALYFCASSVAPYDWNEQYFGPGTRLTVT.

The V and J genes are TRBV7-9 and TRBJ1-3; 9 positions match TRBD1. The V gene end was trimmed by 2 bases and the J gene end by 2 bases; junction bases not matched to a gene: 4. This CDR3 spans 16 amino acids. Germline loops: CDR1 SEHNR, CDR2 FQNEAQ (reference sequence). As DNA, the CDR3 is TGTGCCAGCAGCTTAACAGGGACAGGGACTGGAAACACCATATATTTT. Residues: CASSLTGTGTGNTIYF.

This chain joins TRBV7-6 and TRBJ1-5; perhaps TRBD1 as D (5 bases). The CDR3 loop spans 14 amino acids. V was trimmed by 4 bases and J by 4 bases, leaving 11 bases between them. Germline CDR1 SGHVS, CDR2 FNYEAQ. The CDR3 DNA follows: TGTGCCAGCAGCTCGGGACTGTTTAATCAGCCCCAGCATTTT. Translated, it gives CASSSGLFNQPQHF.

This chain uses TRBV11-2 with TRBJ2-5, with TRBD2 identical over 9 bases. V lost 5 bases and J lost 4; bases outside the gene matches: 8. The CDR3 is 15 amino acids. Germline V gives CDR1 SGHAT, CDR2 FQNNGV. DNA for the CDR3: TGTGCCAGCAGCCAGCGGGGGGCAGTGGTAGAGACCCAGTACTTC. It is translated as CASSQRGAVVETQYF.